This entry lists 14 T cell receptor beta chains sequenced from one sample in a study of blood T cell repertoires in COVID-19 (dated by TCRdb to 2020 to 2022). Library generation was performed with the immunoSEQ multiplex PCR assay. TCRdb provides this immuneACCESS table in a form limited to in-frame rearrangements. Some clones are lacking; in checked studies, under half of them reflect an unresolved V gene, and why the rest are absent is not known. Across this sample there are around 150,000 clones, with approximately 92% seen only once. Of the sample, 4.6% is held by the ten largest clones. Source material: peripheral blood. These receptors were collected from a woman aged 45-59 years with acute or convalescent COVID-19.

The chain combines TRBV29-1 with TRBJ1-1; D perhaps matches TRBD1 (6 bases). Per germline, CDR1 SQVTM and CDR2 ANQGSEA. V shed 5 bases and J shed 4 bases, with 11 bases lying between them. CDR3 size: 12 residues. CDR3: CSVWGLSTEAFF. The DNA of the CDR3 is TGCAGCGTTTGGGGGCTCAGCACTGAAGCTTTCTTT.

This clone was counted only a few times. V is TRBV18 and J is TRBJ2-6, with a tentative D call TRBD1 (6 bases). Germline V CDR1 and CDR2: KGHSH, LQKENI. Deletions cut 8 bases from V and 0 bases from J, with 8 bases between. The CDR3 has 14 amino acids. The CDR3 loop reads CASKGDSGANVLTF. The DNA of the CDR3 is TGTGCCAGCAAGGGGGACTCTGGGGCCAACGTCCTGACTTTC.

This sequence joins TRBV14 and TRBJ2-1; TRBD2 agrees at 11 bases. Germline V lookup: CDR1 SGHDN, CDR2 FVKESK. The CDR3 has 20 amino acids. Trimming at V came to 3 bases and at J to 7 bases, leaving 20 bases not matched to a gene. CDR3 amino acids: CASSQGGGTSGRILRNEQFF. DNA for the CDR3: TGTGCCAGCAGCCAGGGCGGGGGAACTAGCGGGAGAATTCTGAGGAATGAGCAGTTCTTC.

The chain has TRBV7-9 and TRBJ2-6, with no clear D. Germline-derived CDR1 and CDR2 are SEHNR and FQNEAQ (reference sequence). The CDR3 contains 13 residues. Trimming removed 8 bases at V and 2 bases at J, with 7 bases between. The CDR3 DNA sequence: TGTGCCAGCTACGCGGCTGGGGCCAACGTCCTGACTTTC. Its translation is CASYAAGANVLTF.

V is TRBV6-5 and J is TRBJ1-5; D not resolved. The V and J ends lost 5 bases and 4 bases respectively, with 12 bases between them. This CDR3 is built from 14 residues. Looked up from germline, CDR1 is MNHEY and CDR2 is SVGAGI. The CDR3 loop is CASSLDSMNQPQHF. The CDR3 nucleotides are TGTGCCAGCAGTCTAGACTCTATGAATCAGCCCCAGCATTTT.

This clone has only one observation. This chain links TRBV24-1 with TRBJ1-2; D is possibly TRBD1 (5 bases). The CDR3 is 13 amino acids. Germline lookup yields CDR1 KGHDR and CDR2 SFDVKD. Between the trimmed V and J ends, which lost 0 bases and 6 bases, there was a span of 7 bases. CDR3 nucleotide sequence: TGTGCCACCAGTGATTTGTCAGGGAATGGCTACACCTTC. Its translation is CATSDLSGNGYTF.

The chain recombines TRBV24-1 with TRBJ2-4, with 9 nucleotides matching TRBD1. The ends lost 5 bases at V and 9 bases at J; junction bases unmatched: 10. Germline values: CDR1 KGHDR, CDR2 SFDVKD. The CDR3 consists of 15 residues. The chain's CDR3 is CATSATPDRGGIQYF. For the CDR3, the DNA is TGTGCCACCAGTGCAACACCGGACAGGGGAGGCATTCAGTACTTC.

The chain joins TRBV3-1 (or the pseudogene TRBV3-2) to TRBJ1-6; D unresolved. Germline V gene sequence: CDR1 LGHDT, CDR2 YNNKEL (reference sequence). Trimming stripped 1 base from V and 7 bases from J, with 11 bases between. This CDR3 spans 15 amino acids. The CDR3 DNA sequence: TGTGCCAGCAGCCAAGCACCAGGACTAAATTCACCCCTCCACTTT. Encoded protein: CASSQAPGLNSPLHF.

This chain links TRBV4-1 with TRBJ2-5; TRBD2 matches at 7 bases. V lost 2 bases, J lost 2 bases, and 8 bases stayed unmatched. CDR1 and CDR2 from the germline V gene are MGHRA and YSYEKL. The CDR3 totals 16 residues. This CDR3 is CASSQNELGGQETQYF. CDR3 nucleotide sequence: TGCGCCAGCAGCCAAAATGAACTGGGAGGGCAAGAGACCCAGTACTTC.

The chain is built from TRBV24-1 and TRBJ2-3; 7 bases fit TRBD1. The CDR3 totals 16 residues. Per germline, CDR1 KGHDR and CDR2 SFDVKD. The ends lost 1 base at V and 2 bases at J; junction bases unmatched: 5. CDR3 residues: CATSDFRTGNTDTQYF. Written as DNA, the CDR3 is TGTGCCACCAGTGATTTTCGGACAGGCAACACAGATACGCAGTATTTT.

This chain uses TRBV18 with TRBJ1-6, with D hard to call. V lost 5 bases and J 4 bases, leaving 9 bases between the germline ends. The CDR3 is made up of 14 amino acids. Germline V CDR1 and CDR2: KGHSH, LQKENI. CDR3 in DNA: TGTGCCAGCTCAGAGTTAATTTATAATTCACCCCTCCACTTT. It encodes CASSELIYNSPLHF.

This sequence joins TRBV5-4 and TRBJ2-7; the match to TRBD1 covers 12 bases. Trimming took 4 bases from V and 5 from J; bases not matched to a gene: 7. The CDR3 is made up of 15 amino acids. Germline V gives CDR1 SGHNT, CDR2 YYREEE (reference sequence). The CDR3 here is CASSTRDRGLDEQYF. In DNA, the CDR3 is TGTGCCAGCAGCACTAGGGACAGGGGGCTCGACGAGCAGTACTTC.

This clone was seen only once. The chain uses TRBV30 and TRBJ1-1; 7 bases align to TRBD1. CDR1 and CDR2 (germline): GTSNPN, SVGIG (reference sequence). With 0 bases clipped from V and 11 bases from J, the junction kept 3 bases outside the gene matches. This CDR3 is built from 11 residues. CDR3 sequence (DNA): TGTGCCTGGAGTGTAACAGGGGAGGCTTTCTTT. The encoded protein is CAWSVTGEAFF. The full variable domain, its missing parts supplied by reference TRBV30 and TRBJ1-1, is SQTIHQWPATLVQPVGSPLSLECTVEGTSNPNLYWYRQAAGRGLQLLFYSVGIGQISSEVPQNLSASRPQDRQFILSSKKLLLSDSGFYLCAWSVTGEAFFGQGTRLTVV.

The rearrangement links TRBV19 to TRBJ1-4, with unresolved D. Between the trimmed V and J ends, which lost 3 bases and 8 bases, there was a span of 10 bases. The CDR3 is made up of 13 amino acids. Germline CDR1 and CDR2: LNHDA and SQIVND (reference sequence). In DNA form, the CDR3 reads TGTGCCAGTAGTATTTCTCGTCCGGAAAAACTGTTTTTT. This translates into CASSISRPEKLFF.